This TCR beta chain was retrieved from a study of T cell clones after liver transplantation. Across the whole study: Liver transplant recipients had immunosuppression withdrawal attempted within 2 years. TCRbeta sequencing after a pre-transplant mixed lymphocyte reaction identified graft-donor-reactive clones, later tracked in post-transplant blood. Patients counted as tolerant after at least one year off all immunosuppression, enzymes not exceeding twice normal. Whole-study results and caveats: Small, mixed patient groups and varying post-transplant times limit these conclusions.

This CDR3 comprises 15 residues. The germline V gene has CDR1 MGHRA and CDR2 YSYEKL. V shed 3 bases, J shed 4 bases, and the junction held 6 bases outside the gene matches. Clones were sequenced by immunoSEQ multiplex PCR, and TCRdb holds only the in-frame ones, with some missing. This table has around 100,000 clones, around four fifths appearing once. As regards this clone: The antigen is undetermined.

The chain uses TRBV4-1 and TRBJ1-1; 9 bases are a match to TRBD1. The TCR sequence derives from a human donor who received a liver transplant. The source was CD4+ T cells from blood, collected before liver transplant. The CDR3 DNA follows: TGCGCCAGCAGCCAGCGGACAGGGGCTTTCACTGAAGCTTTCTTT. Amino acids: CASSQRTGAFTEAFF.